The present T cell receptor beta chain was sequenced within a study of blood T cell repertoires in COVID-19. This CDR3 is 14 amino acids long. Germline lookup yields CDR1 SGHNT and CDR2 YYREEE (reference sequence). The trim removed 6 bases at V and 6 bases at J, leaving 7 bases unmatched. Profiled with immunoSEQ multiplex PCR; TCRdb holds only in-frame clones, not every one. The repertoire holds roughly 190,000 clones, with about nine tenths as singletons. One Seattle source followed patients from active infection through their disease course. V and J are TRBV5-4 and TRBJ2-7; 12 bases agree with TRBD1. The source is a woman aged 55-70 years with COVID-19, enrolled during active disease. Sequenced material: peripheral blood. CDR3 coding DNA: TGTGCCAGCACCTCCCGGGACAGGGGGCCCGAGCAGTACTTC. Translation gives CASTSRDRGPEQYF.